This T cell receptor (beta chain) was found in a study of T cell responses to AZD1222 COVID-19 vaccine. Study-level findings and limits: With dominance at 160-218 and 743-854, vaccine-associated CD4 TCRs spanned spike. The donors showed a predominance of white British ancestry and of females, with possible underestimation of clonal diversity. Seropositivity was recorded at baseline in only six AZD1222 recipients.

Repertoires were generated with immunoSEQ multiplex PCR, while TCRdb's copy carries only in-frame clones and drops some. The sample has fewer than 150,000 clones, 93% seen once. In its sample, this clone was seen once. Its antigen is as yet unknown. The source was peripheral blood, collected on day 0 of AZD1222 vaccination. The TCR originated in an adult in good health.

CDR3 amino acids: CASSADIGGGTEAFF. CDR3 nucleotides: TGTGCCAGCAGTGCGGACATCGGGGGGGGCACTGAAGCTTTCTTT. The V call is TRBV2, the J call TRBJ1-1, with D maybe TRBD1 (5 bases). The V gene lost 4 bases and the J gene lost 4 bases, with 16 bases spanning the gap. Per the germline V gene, CDR1 is SNHLY and CDR2 is FYNNEI. CDR3 length: 15 residues.